Shown below are 6 T cell receptor beta chains from a single sample sequenced in a study of cytomegalovirus exposure and HLA in healthy donors. With 60 Vbeta and 13 Jbeta primers, the PCR was carried out. TCRdb's table, derived via immunoSEQ multiplex PCR, lists solely in-frame clones and lacks some. The sample includes about 100,000 clones, approximately 76% seen only once; the top ten take approximately 2%. The sequencing input was PBMCs. Source of these receptors: a man younger than 35 in good health and CMV-seronegative.

The chain carries TRBV29-1 and TRBJ2-3; 8 bases are shared with TRBD2. Germline trimming cut 7 bases from V and 4 bases from J; bases unmatched to any gene: 13. This CDR3 spans 15 amino acids. Germline CDR1 SQVTM, CDR2 ANQGSEA. The CDR3 nucleotides are TGCAGCGCCAGCTCAGTAGCGGGGATCGCAGATACGCAGTATTTT. Translated, it gives CSASSVAGIADTQYF.

Here the CDR3 reads CASSPLGTGKWAQYF. CDR3 sequence (DNA): TGTGCCAGCAGCCCACTGGGGACTGGCAAATGGGCCCAGTACTTC. This sequence joins TRBV5-6 and TRBJ2-5; tentative D call: TRBD2 (6 bases). V gave up 4 bases and J gave up 9 bases, with 22 bases separating them. Germline V lookup: CDR1 SGHDT, CDR2 YYEEEE. The CDR3 totals 15 residues.

The V gene is TRBV29-1, the J gene TRBJ2-1; 14 bases are shared with TRBD2. Germline values: CDR1 SQVTM, CDR2 ANQGSEA. With 6 bases clipped from V and 2 bases from J, the junction kept 3 bases outside the gene matches. The CDR3 extends over 15 amino acids. For the CDR3, the DNA is TGCAGCGTGGGGACTAGCGGGGGCCCCTACAATGAGCAGTTCTTC. This encodes CSVGTSGGPYNEQFF.

The chain joins TRBV13 to TRBJ2-3; TRBD2 agrees at 8 bases. The CDR3 runs to 16 residues. The V gene end was trimmed by 5 bases and the J gene end by 0 bases; junction bases not matched to a gene: 7. Germline values: CDR1 PRHDT, CDR2 FYEKMQ (reference sequence). CDR3 protein: CASSIIAGISTDTQYF. The CDR3 bases are TGTGCCAGCAGCATCATAGCGGGGATAAGCACAGATACGCAGTATTTT.

This sequence joins TRBV4-3 and TRBJ1-1; D is unclear. Trimming pared 2 bases from V and 5 bases from J, leaving 15 bases between. Germline-derived CDR1 and CDR2 are LGHNA and YSLEER. CDR3 length: 15 amino acids. The CDR3 DNA is TGCGCCAGCAGCCAAAGTTTTAGTTACGGGACTGAAGCTTTCTTT. Amino acids: CASSQSFSYGTEAFF.

This sequence joins TRBV7-6 and TRBJ1-5, with no clear D. The germline CDR1 and CDR2 sequences are SGHVS and FNYEAQ. V shed 1 base and J shed 5 bases, with 9 bases lying between them. The CDR3 contains 14 residues. The CDR3 region has the DNA TGTGCCAGCAGCTTAGGCTCCCCAGATCAGCCCCAGCATTTT. Translating gives CASSLGSPDQPQHF.